The 6 T cell receptor beta chains below come from one sample, sequenced in a study of Ad26.COV2.S vaccination and SARS-CoV-2 variants. Sequencing was performed with immunoSEQ multiplex PCR; in TCRdb, only in-frame clones are kept and a portion is missing. There are 380,000 or so clones in the sample; about 85% occur only once, and 6.4% lies in the top ten. Treatment: about 20 received Ad26.COV2.S at low or high dose, single or two shots; roughly five received placebo; per-sample allocation not given. Day 63 following the first vaccine or placebo injection was when the samples were taken. The starting material was peripheral blood, obtained in a trial of Ad26.COV2.S vaccine versus placebo. The receptors here all came from a person aged 18 to 65 who received the Ad26.COV2.S COVID-19 vaccine or a placebo.

This clone was picked up a small number of times. This chain connects TRBV19 to TRBJ2-2; D gene uncertain. CDR1 and CDR2 from the germline V gene are LNHDA and SQIVND (reference sequence). This CDR3 region has 12 residues. With 2 bases removed from V and 5 bases from J, the gap between germline ends came to 3 bases. CDR3 nucleotide sequence: TGTGCCAGTAGTATAACAACCGGGGAGCTGTTTTTT. It encodes CASSITTGELFF.

Here the CDR3 DNA reads TGTGCCAGTAGCCCTCAGGGGCTTAGGGGCAATCAGCCCCAGCATTTT. Translated: CASSPQGLRGNQPQHF. The chain has TRBV19 and TRBJ1-5, with a tentative D call TRBD1 (6 bases). The CDR3 is 16 amino acids. V shed 6 bases and J shed 2 bases, with 17 bases lying between them. From germline, CDR1 is LNHDA and CDR2 SQIVND (reference sequence). Full variable domain (rest looked up from reference TRBV19 and TRBJ1-5): DGGITQSPKYLFRKEGQNVTLSCEQNLNHDAMYWYRQDPGQGLRLIYYSQIVNDFQKGDIAEGYSVSREKKESFPLTVTSAQKNPTAFYLCASSPQGLRGNQPQHFGDGTRLSIL.

The chain links TRBV3-1 (or the pseudogene TRBV3-2) to TRBJ1-4; D remains unclear. With 2 bases removed from V and 0 bases from J, the gap between germline ends came to 7 bases. The CDR3 consists of 15 residues. Germline V lookup: CDR1 LGHDT, CDR2 YNNKEL (reference sequence). CDR3: CASSQIGTTNEKLFF. As DNA, the CDR3 is TGTGCCAGCAGCCAAATAGGAACAACTAATGAAAAACTGTTTTTT.

The chain employs TRBV7-8 and TRBJ1-4; 7 positions match TRBD1. This CDR3 has 14 residues. Per germline, CDR1 SGHVS and CDR2 FQNEAQ. V was pared by 1 base and J by 8 bases, with 4 bases of the junction left unmatched. The CDR3 bases are TGTGCCAGCAGCTTAGGGGCAGGGGGAGAAAAACTGTTTTTT. Its protein product is CASSLGAGGEKLFF.

The V and J genes are TRBV19 and TRBJ1-1, with a possible D match to TRBD1 (5 bases). Germline CDR1 is LNHDA and CDR2 is SQIVND (reference sequence). V shed 7 bases and J shed 2 bases, with 14 bases lying between them. The CDR3 has 14 amino acids. The CDR3 DNA reads as TGTGCCAGTATTGCGGGGGGTCTAAACACTGAAGCTTTCTTT. Its protein is CASIAGGLNTEAFF.

This clone was picked up one time. The CDR3 DNA follows: TGTGCCAGCATGGACGGGGAGACCCAGTACTTC. Amino acids: CASMDGETQYF. The rearrangement links TRBV28 to TRBJ2-5, with no clear D. Germline V lookup: CDR1 MDHEN, CDR2 SYDVKM. Trimming pared 7 bases from V and 5 bases from J, leaving 8 bases between. The CDR3 extends over 11 amino acids.